This T cell receptor (beta chain) was obtained from a study of blood T cells in healthy people across ages. Together with a sample-barcoded 5' primer, a J-beta primer mix was included in a second PCR lasting about 6 to 11 cycles. TCRdb reanalysed the 5' RACE reads using MiXCR and keeps one entry per CDR3 protein. The profile shows approximately 810,000 distinct CDR3 sequences, under 35% of them singletons. This clonotype has at least ten counts. V lost 5 bases, J lost 4 bases, and 11 bases stayed unmatched. This CDR3 is built from 16 residues. Germline V lookup: CDR1 SGHTA, CDR2 FQGNSA. The sequenced sample consisted of blood. This TCR was sampled from a woman of 80 years or more in good health. The chain couples TRBV7-2 to TRBJ1-2; TRBD1 aligns across 9 bases. CDR3 sequence: CASSPGTGSKTYGYTF. CDR3 coding DNA: TGTGCCAGCAGCCCCGGGACAGGGAGTAAAACCTATGGCTACACCTTC.